This TCR beta chain is drawn from a study of CD8 T cells in Susac syndrome. The authors reverse transcribed about 0.5 to 1 ug RNA with random hexamers. TCRdb redid the calling of the immunoSEQ multiplex PCR reads with MiXCR, one entry per CDR3 protein. This table holds 95,000 to 150,000 distinct CDR3 sequences, about 95% found once. TEMRA cells were FACS-enriched, unlike CD8+ and CD4+ T cells, which were negatively isolated. The TCR comes from a human donor in good health. The sequenced material came from CD4+ T cells from PBMCs.

CDR3 in amino acids: CSVRSMNTEAFF. CDR3 nucleotide sequence: TGCAGTGTAAGATCGATGAACACTGAAGCTTTCTTT. This rearrangement joins TRBV20-1 to TRBJ1-1; D unresolved. The germline gives CDR1 DFQATT, CDR2 SNEGSKA (reference sequence). Trimming took 7 bases from V and 0 from J, leaving 9 bases between them. CDR3 length: 12 amino acids.